A selection of T cell receptor beta chains follows, all from one sample in a study of Graves' ophthalmopathy and Graves' hyperthyroidism. One entry per CDR3 protein results from TCRdb running MiXCR on the multiplex PCR reads. There are about 380,000 distinct CDR3 sequences in the sample; approximately 15% occur only once, and 7% lies in the top ten. Sequencing was done on a sample of peripheral blood. The receptors were gathered from a woman aged 18-35 years with stable Graves' hyperthyroidism. The CDR3 runs from the conserved cysteine through the conserved F or W. D genes are given only for firm matches. For some rows the clone size is stated as once, few or many, or as a class when expanded; others skip it.

clone size: few; CDR3 length: 14; D gene: NA; J gene: TRBJ2-7; V gene: TRBV12-5; CDR3 DNA: TGTGCTAGTGGTTCGGTGGGGGGTTCCCACGAGCAGTACTTC; CDR3 protein: CASGSVGGSHEQYF
clone size: many; CDR3 length: 15; D gene: NA; J gene: TRBJ2-7; V gene: TRBV7-2; CDR3 DNA: TGTGCCAGCAGCTTATTGGTGGGAGGCGATTACGAGCAGTACTTC; CDR3 protein: CASSLLVGGDYEQYF
clone size: many; CDR3 length: 13; D gene: NA; J gene: TRBJ1-2; V gene: TRBV19; CDR3 DNA: TGTGCCAGTAGTACCCAGCCGGGCTATGGCTACACCTTC; CDR3 protein: CASSTQPGYGYTF
clone size: many; CDR3 length: 13; D gene: NA; J gene: TRBJ1-3; V gene: TRBV6-1; CDR3 DNA: TGTGCCAGCGAAGAGAAGTCTGGAAACACCATATATTTT; CDR3 protein: CASEEKSGNTIYF
clone size: few; CDR3 length: 15; D gene: NA; J gene: TRBJ2-7; V gene: TRBV4-1; CDR3 DNA: TGCGCCAGCGGCCCGACGGCGTCTGTGCACTACGAGCAGTACTTC; CDR3 protein: CASGPTASVHYEQYF
clone size: few; CDR3 length: 15; D gene: TRBD2; J gene: TRBJ2-7; V gene: TRBV5-1; CDR3 DNA: TGCGCCAGCAGCTGGACTAGCGGGGGGGCCTACGAGCAGTACTTC; CDR3 protein: CASSWTSGGAYEQYF
clone size: many; CDR3 length: 13; D gene: NA; J gene: TRBJ2-7; V gene: TRBV6-5; CDR3 DNA: TGTGCCAGCAGTTCCCAGTACCGCGGCGAGCAGTACTTC; CDR3 protein: CASSSQYRGEQYF
clone size: many; CDR3 length: 12; D gene: NA; J gene: TRBJ1-2; V gene: TRBV12-3/TRBV12-4; CDR3 DNA: TGTGCCAGCAGTACGACCCGGCGGGGCTACACCTTC; CDR3 protein: CASSTTRRGYTF
clone size: many; CDR3 length: 13; D gene: NA; J gene: TRBJ1-1; V gene: TRBV19; CDR3 DNA: TGTGCCAGTACCACGGACACAGCCGGAGTGGCTTTCTTT; CDR3 protein: CASTTDTAGVAFF
clone size: many; CDR3 length: 12; D gene: NA; J gene: TRBJ2-7; V gene: TRBV7-2; CDR3 DNA: TGTGCCAGCAGCTTGGAGGTGGGCGAGCAGTACTTC; CDR3 protein: CASSLEVGEQYF
clone size: NA; CDR3 length: 15; D gene: TRBD2; J gene: TRBJ2-5; V gene: TRBV4-1; CDR3 DNA: TGCGCCAGCAGCTACAGGCGGGGGGGGCCTGAGACCCAGTACTTC; CDR3 protein: CASSYRRGGPETQYF
clone size: few; CDR3 length: 16; D gene: TRBD2; J gene: TRBJ2-5; V gene: TRBV6-1; CDR3 DNA: TGTGCCAGCAGTCCCCGGGGGGCGGGGGGGCACGAGACCCAGTACTTC; CDR3 protein: CASSPRGAGGHETQYF
clone size: many; CDR3 length: 12; D gene: NA; J gene: TRBJ1-2; V gene: TRBV10-3; CDR3 DNA: TGTGCCATCAGTGGGGCCGACTATGGCTACACCTTC; CDR3 protein: CAISGADYGYTF
clone size: many; CDR3 length: 13; D gene: NA; J gene: TRBJ1-1; V gene: TRBV2; CDR3 DNA: TGTGCCAGCAGTGGGAGGCCAGGGGCTGAAGCTTTCTTT; CDR3 protein: CASSGRPGAEAFF
clone size: many; CDR3 length: 14; D gene: NA; J gene: TRBJ2-7; V gene: TRBV12-3/TRBV12-4; CDR3 DNA: TGTGCCAGCAGCCCCCTCCAGGACTCCTACGAGCAGTACTTC; CDR3 protein: CASSPLQDSYEQYF
clone size: few; CDR3 length: 22; D gene: TRBD2; J gene: TRBJ2-6; V gene: TRBV4-2; CDR3 DNA: TGTGCCAGCAGCCCGAGTTTGGGCCGACGGGCTAGCGGAAACTCTGGGGCCAACGTCCTGACTTTC; CDR3 protein: CASSPSLGRRASGNSGANVLTF
clone size: NA; CDR3 length: 15; D gene: TRBD1; J gene: TRBJ1-2; V gene: TRBV27; CDR3 DNA: TGTGCCAGCAGTGTCGGTCGGACAGGGGGTTTTGGCTACACCTTC; CDR3 protein: CASSVGRTGGFGYTF
clone size: NA; CDR3 length: 15; D gene: TRBD2; J gene: TRBJ2-7; V gene: TRBV7-2; CDR3 DNA: TGTGCCAGCAGCACTTATCGGACTAGCCCCTACGAGCAGTACTTC; CDR3 protein: CASSTYRTSPYEQYF
clone size: many; CDR3 length: 12; D gene: NA; J gene: TRBJ1-1; V gene: TRBV18; CDR3 DNA: TGTGCCAGCTCACCTTGGGACGGTGAAGCTTTCTTT; CDR3 protein: CASSPWDGEAFF
clone size: few; CDR3 length: 15; D gene: NA; J gene: TRBJ1-5; V gene: TRBV7-2; CDR3 DNA: TGTGCCAGCAGCCTCAGGACAAGTAGCAATCAGCCCCAGCATTTT; CDR3 protein: CASSLRTSSNQPQHF
clone size: few; CDR3 length: 14; D gene: TRBD1; J gene: TRBJ2-7; V gene: TRBV28; CDR3 DNA: TGTGCCAGCAGTCCGGGGACAGGGGTGGGTGAGCAGTACTTC; CDR3 protein: CASSPGTGVGEQYF
clone size: NA; CDR3 length: 15; D gene: NA; J gene: TRBJ1-1; V gene: TRBV12-3/TRBV12-4; CDR3 DNA: TGTGCCAGCAGCAAAACAGGGACTTTGAGCACTGAAGCTTTCTTT; CDR3 protein: CASSKTGTLSTEAFF
clone size: many; CDR3 length: 13; D gene: NA; J gene: TRBJ1-2; V gene: TRBV29-1; CDR3 DNA: TGCAGCGTTTTCAGGGAGGATACCTATGGCTACACCTTC; CDR3 protein: CSVFREDTYGYTF
clone size: many; CDR3 length: 15; D gene: NA; J gene: TRBJ2-5; V gene: TRBV12-3/TRBV12-4; CDR3 DNA: TGTGCCAGCAGTTTTAGGGGGCTGGGAGGAGAGACCCAGTACTTC; CDR3 protein: CASSFRGLGGETQYF
clone size: many; CDR3 length: 15; D gene: NA; J gene: TRBJ1-5; V gene: TRBV6-2/TRBV6-3; CDR3 DNA: TGTGCCAGCAGTTACGGCGGCAGCGGGAATCAGCCCCAGCATTTT; CDR3 protein: CASSYGGSGNQPQHF
clone size: many; CDR3 length: 13; D gene: NA; J gene: TRBJ2-7; V gene: TRBV27; CDR3 DNA: TGTGCCAGCAGTCCGCTCGGCCCCTACGAGCAGTACTTC; CDR3 protein: CASSPLGPYEQYF
clone size: many; CDR3 length: 15; D gene: TRBD2; J gene: TRBJ2-5; V gene: TRBV7-2; CDR3 DNA: TGTGCCAGCAGCCCCAGCGGGGGGGCCTGGGAGACCCAGTACTTC; CDR3 protein: CASSPSGGAWETQYF
clone size: many; CDR3 length: 15; D gene: TRBD1; J gene: TRBJ1-3; V gene: TRBV7-2; CDR3 DNA: TGTGCCAGCAGCTTAAGGGACAGCTCTGGAAACGCCATATATTTT; CDR3 protein: CASSLRDSSGNAIYF
clone size: NA; CDR3 length: 15; D gene: NA; J gene: TRBJ2-7; V gene: TRBV6-1; CDR3 DNA: TGTGCCAGCACCATAGGACCGACCCTCTCCTACGAGCAGTACTTC; CDR3 protein: CASTIGPTLSYEQYF
clone size: many; CDR3 length: 14; D gene: NA; J gene: TRBJ1-2; V gene: TRBV6-2/TRBV6-3; CDR3 DNA: TGTGCCAGCAGTTACTCGATTAGAATCGTCGGCTACACCTTC; CDR3 protein: CASSYSIRIVGYTF
clone size: many; CDR3 length: 13; D gene: NA; J gene: TRBJ1-2; V gene: TRBV4-2; CDR3 DNA: TGTGCCAGCAGCCAACCAGACATCTATGGCTACACCTTC; CDR3 protein: CASSQPDIYGYTF
clone size: many; CDR3 length: 15; D gene: NA; J gene: TRBJ1-6; V gene: TRBV12-3/TRBV12-4; CDR3 DNA: TGTGCCAGCAGTTTCTCCCTATACTATAATTCACCCCTCCACTTT; CDR3 protein: CASSFSLYYNSPLHF
clone size: many; CDR3 length: 16; D gene: TRBD2; J gene: TRBJ2-5; V gene: TRBV12-3/TRBV12-4; CDR3 DNA: TGTGCCAGCAGTCCCCGGGTAGCGGGGGACCAAGAGACCCAGTACTTC; CDR3 protein: CASSPRVAGDQETQYF
clone size: many; CDR3 length: 13; D gene: NA; J gene: TRBJ1-1; V gene: TRBV19; CDR3 DNA: TGTGCCAGTAGTCCCTGGGACCGCCCGCAAGCTTTCTTT; CDR3 protein: CASSPWDRPQAFF
clone size: NA; CDR3 length: 16; D gene: NA; J gene: TRBJ2-6; V gene: TRBV18; CDR3 DNA: TGTGCCAGCTCACCACCGGGTATCTCTGGGGCCAACGTCCTGACTTTC; CDR3 protein: CASSPPGISGANVLTF
clone size: many; CDR3 length: 15; D gene: NA; J gene: TRBJ2-2; V gene: TRBV11-2; CDR3 DNA: TGTGCCAGCAGCTTACGTCCGTTTATCACCGGGGAGCTGTTTTTT; CDR3 protein: CASSLRPFITGELFF
clone size: few; CDR3 length: 17; D gene: TRBD2; J gene: TRBJ2-7; V gene: TRBV11-2; CDR3 DNA: TGTGCCAGCAGCCCACCCTTAGGACTAGGGATCTCCTACGAGCAGTACTTC; CDR3 protein: CASSPPLGLGISYEQYF
clone size: NA; CDR3 length: 15; D gene: NA; J gene: TRBJ2-7; V gene: TRBV7-2; CDR3 DNA: TGTGCCAGCAGCTTATACGCGGGGTCCGTGGGAGAGCAGTACTTC; CDR3 protein: CASSLYAGSVGEQYF
clone size: NA; CDR3 length: 15; D gene: TRBD2; J gene: TRBJ2-7; V gene: TRBV12-3/TRBV12-4; CDR3 DNA: TGTGCCAGCAGTCCCGAGACTAGCGCCTCCTACGAGCAGTACTTC; CDR3 protein: CASSPETSASYEQYF
clone size: many; CDR3 length: 11; D gene: NA; J gene: TRBJ2-7; V gene: TRBV20-1; CDR3 DNA: TGCAGTGCTGAGCTTTTGAGTGAGCAGTACTTC; CDR3 protein: CSAELLSEQYF
clone size: NA; CDR3 length: 16; D gene: NA; J gene: TRBJ2-5; V gene: TRBV4-1; CDR3 DNA: TGCGCCAGCAGCCCCGTCCAGGTCCGACTATGGGAGACCCAGTACTTC; CDR3 protein: CASSPVQVRLWETQYF
clone size: NA; CDR3 length: 14; D gene: NA; J gene: TRBJ1-2; V gene: TRBV11-2; CDR3 DNA: TGTGCCAGCAGCCCCGCCCCGTCCGGCTATGGCTACACCTTC; CDR3 protein: CASSPAPSGYGYTF
clone size: many; CDR3 length: 16; D gene: TRBD1; J gene: TRBJ1-2; V gene: TRBV7-2; CDR3 DNA: TGTGCCAGCAGTATAAGCCTAAGGGGACAGGGCTATGGCTACACCTTC; CDR3 protein: CASSISLRGQGYGYTF
clone size: NA; CDR3 length: 15; D gene: NA; J gene: TRBJ2-7; V gene: TRBV11-3; CDR3 DNA: TGTGCCAGCAGCTTAGATATAGGTAGCGGAAACGAGCAGTACTTC; CDR3 protein: CASSLDIGSGNEQYF